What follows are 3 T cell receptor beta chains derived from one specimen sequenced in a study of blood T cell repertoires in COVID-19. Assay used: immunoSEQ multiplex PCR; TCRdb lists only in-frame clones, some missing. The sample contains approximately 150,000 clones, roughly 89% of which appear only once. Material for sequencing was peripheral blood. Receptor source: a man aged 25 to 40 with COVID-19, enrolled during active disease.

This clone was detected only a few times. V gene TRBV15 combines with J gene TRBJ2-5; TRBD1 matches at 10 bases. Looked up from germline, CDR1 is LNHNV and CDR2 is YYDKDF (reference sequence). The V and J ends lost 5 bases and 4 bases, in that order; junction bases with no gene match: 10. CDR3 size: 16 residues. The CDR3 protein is CATSARDRGGRETQYF. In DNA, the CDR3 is TGTGCCACCAGCGCCCGGGACAGGGGAGGAAGAGAGACCCAGTACTTC.

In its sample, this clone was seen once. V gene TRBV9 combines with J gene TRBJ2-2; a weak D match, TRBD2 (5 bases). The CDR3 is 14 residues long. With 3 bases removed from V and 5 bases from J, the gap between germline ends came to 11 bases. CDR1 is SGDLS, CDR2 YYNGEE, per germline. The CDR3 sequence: CASSGGVGTGELFF. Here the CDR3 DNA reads TGTGCCAGCAGCGGGGGAGTAGGTACCGGGGAGCTGTTTTTT.

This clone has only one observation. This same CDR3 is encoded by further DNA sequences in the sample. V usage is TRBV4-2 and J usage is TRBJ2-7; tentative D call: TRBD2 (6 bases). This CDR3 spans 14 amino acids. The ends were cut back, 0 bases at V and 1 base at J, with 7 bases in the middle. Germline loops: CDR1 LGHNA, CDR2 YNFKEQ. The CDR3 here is CASSQDGGSYEQYF. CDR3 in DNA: TGTGCCAGCAGCCAAGATGGAGGGTCCTACGAGCAGTACTTC.